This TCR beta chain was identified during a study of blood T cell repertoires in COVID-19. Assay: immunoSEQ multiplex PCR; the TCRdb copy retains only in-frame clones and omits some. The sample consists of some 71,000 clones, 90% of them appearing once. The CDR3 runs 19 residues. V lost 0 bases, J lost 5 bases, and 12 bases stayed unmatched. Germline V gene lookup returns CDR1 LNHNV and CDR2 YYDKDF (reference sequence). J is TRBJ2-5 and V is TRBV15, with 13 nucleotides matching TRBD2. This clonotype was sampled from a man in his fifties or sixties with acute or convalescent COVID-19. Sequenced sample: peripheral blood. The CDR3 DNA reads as TGTGCCACCAGCAGAGATTGGACTAGCGGGAGCCGCCCGGGGGAGACCCAGTACTTC. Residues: CATSRDWTSGSRPGETQYF.